These 7 T cell receptor beta chains came from one sample sequenced in a study of CXCR3-negative and CXCR3-positive naive CD8 T cells. The study made its TRB cDNA libraries by 5' RACE, adding UMI labels. Reprocessing the 5' RACE reads, TCRdb reports a single entry for every CDR3 protein and omits DNA. The sample has 55,000 to 75,000 distinct CDR3 sequences. Study-wide results and limits: TRB CDR3s were more hydrophobic in CXCR3-positive than in CXCR3-negative naive cells.

What these receptors recognize is not known. Sequencing input: naive CXCR3+ CD8+ T cells from blood. Subset indicated: CD45RO-CCR7+CD27+CD95- naive CD8+ T cells expressing CXCR3 (TNR3+). The receptors derive from a human donor in good health. Some clones in this sample may be carry-over from other donors' samples.

The gene calls are TRBV19 and TRBJ2-2; TCRdb names TRBD1, which stays unverified in the absence of DNA. Germline CDR1 LNHDA, CDR2 SQIVND (reference sequence). This CDR3 has 16 residues. The CDR3 here is CAAGSPWTHRTGELFF.

This sequence joins TRBV29-1 and TRBJ1-3; the TCRdb call, TRBD1, lacks DNA for checking. The CDR3 is 14 amino acids. CDR1 SQVTM and CDR2 ANQGSEA come from the germline V gene. This chain's CDR3 is CSVVPRDSGNTIYF.

The V gene is TRBV18, the J gene TRBJ1-1. The CDR3 extends over 15 amino acids. Germline assignment: CDR1 KGHSH and CDR2 LQKENI. CDR3 region: CASSPRQGGNTEAFF.

The V gene is TRBV5-4, the J gene TRBJ2-5; lacking DNA, the TRBD2 call made by TCRdb goes unchecked. Germline V gene data show CDR1 as SGHNT and CDR2 as YYREEE (reference sequence). CDR3 length equals 14 residues. The CDR3 loop is CASSSRGLQETQYF.

The chain couples TRBV7-8 to TRBJ2-1; TCRdb proposes TRBD2, but this gene call is untestable without DNA. Germline lookup yields CDR1 SGHVS and CDR2 FQNEAQ. CDR3 length: 15 residues. The CDR3 region is CASSLVRLAGDEQFF.

The CDR3 loop reads CASSFLDRLSYEQYF. J is TRBJ2-7 and V is TRBV27; TCRdb lists TRBD1, though no DNA is available to test this call. CDR3 size: 15 residues. Germline V gene lookup returns CDR1 MNHEY and CDR2 SMNVEV (reference sequence).

The chain has TRBV6-5 and TRBJ2-1; the TRBD1 assignment by TCRdb is unverifiable without DNA. The CDR3 spans 12 residues. The germline gives CDR1 MNHEY, CDR2 SVGAGI. The chain's CDR3 is CATRDGYNEQFF.